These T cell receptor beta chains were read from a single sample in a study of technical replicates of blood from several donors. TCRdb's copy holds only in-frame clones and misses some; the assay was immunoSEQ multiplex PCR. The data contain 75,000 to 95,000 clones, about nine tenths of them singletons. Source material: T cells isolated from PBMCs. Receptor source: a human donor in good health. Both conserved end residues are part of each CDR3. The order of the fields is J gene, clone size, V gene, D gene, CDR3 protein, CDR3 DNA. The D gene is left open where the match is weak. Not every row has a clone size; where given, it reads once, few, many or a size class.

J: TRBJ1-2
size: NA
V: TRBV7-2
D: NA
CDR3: CASSLEVGGGYGYTF
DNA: TGTGCCAGCAGCTTAGAGGTGGGAGGGGGCTATGGCTACACCTTC

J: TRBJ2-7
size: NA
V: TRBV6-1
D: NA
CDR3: CASSPQDISYEQYF
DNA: TGTGCCAGCAGCCCCCAGGACATCTCCTACGAGCAGTACTTC

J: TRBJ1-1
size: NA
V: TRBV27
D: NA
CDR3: CASSLAGNTEAFF
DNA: TGTGCCAGCAGTTTGGCAGGGAACACTGAAGCTTTCTTT

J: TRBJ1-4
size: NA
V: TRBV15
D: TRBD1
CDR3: CATSPIPGQSEKLFF
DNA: TGTGCCACCAGCCCAATACCGGGACAGAGTGAAAAACTGTTTTTT

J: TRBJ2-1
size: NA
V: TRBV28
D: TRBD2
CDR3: CASSSPGLATYNEQFF
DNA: TGTGCCAGCAGTTCACCGGGACTAGCAACCTACAATGAGCAGTTCTTC

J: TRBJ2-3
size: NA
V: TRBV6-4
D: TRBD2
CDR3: CASTPGTSVTDTQYF
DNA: TGTGCCAGCACCCCGGGGACTAGCGTCACAGATACGCAGTATTTT

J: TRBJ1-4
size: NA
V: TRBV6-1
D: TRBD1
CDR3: CASSEARTGDEKLFF
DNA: TGTGCCAGCAGTGAAGCCAGGACAGGGGATGAAAAACTGTTTTTT

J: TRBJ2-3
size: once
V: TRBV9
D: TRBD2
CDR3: CASSVDEAGGFGTDTQYF
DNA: TGTGCCAGCAGCGTAGACGAAGCGGGAGGGTTTGGGACAGATACGCAGTATTTT

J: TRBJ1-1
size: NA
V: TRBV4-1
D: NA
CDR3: CASSQGLQVNTEAFF
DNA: TGCGCCAGCAGCCAAGGTTTACAGGTGAACACTGAAGCTTTCTTT

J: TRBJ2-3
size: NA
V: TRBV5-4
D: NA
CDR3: CASSLGADTQYF
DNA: TGTGCCAGCAGCTTGGGAGCGGATACGCAGTATTTT

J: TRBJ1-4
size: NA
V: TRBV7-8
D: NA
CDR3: CASSLGSVNEKLFF
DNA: TGTGCCAGCAGCTTAGGCTCGGTGAATGAAAAACTGTTTTTT

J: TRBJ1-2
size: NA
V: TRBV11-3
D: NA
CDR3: CASSLRESNYGYTF
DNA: TGTGCCAGCAGCCTTAGGGAGTCCAACTATGGCTACACCTTC

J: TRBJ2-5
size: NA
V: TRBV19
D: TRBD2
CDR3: CASSNTREQETQYF
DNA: TGTGCCAGTAGTAATACGCGGGAGCAAGAGACCCAGTACTTC

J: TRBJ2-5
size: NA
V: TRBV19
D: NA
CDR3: CASSIGQRLQETQYF
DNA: TGTGCCAGTAGTATAGGGCAGCGGCTTCAAGAGACCCAGTACTTC

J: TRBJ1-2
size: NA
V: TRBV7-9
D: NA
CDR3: CASSLDFNLLLTGGYTF
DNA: TGTGCCAGCAGCCTCGACTTTAACCTCCTATTGACTGGGGGCTACACCTTC

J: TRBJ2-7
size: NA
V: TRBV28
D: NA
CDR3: CASSFEGDGAYEQYF
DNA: TGTGCCAGCAGTTTCGAGGGGGACGGAGCCTACGAGCAGTACTTC

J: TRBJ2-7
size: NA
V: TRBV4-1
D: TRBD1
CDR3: CASSQDRAPSYEQYF
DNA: TGCGCCAGCAGCCAGGACAGGGCGCCCTCCTACGAGCAGTACTTC

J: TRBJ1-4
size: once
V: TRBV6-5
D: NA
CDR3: CASSSVWGHEEKLFF
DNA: TGTGCCAGCAGTTCCGTCTGGGGGCATGAGGAAAAACTGTTTTTT

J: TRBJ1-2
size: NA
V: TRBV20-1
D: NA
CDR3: CSAREDRGYTF
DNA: TGCAGTGCTAGAGAGGACAGAGGCTACACCTTC

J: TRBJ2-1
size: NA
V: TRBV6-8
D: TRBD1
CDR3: CASSYFTGVHEQFF
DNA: TGTGCCAGCAGTTACTTTACAGGGGTCCATGAGCAGTTCTTC

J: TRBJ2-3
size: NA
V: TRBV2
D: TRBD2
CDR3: CASSGTSGLTDTQYF
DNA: TGTGCCAGCAGCGGGACTAGCGGGTTGACAGATACGCAGTATTTT

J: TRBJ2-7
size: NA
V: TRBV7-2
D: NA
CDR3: CASSLGGDRALWEQYF
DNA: TGTGCCAGCAGCTTAGGGGGGGACAGAGCCCTCTGGGAGCAGTACTTC

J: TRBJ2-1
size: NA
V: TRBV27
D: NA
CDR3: CASGSPGVTYNEQFF
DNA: TGTGCCAGCGGGAGTCCAGGCGTCACCTACAATGAGCAGTTCTTC

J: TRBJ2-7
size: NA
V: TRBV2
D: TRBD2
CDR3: CASRGGIFPYEQYF
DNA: TGTGCCAGCAGGGGAGGGATATTCCCCTACGAGCAGTACTTC

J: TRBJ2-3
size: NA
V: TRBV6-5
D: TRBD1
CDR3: CASRPGQLVTDTQYF
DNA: TGTGCCAGCAGGCCGGGACAGCTAGTCACAGATACGCAGTATTTT

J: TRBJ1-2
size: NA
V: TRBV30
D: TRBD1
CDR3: CASKTGSDGYTF
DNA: TGTGCCTCAAAGACAGGGTCGGATGGCTACACCTTC

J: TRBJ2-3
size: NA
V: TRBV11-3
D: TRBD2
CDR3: CASSQGLAGADTQYF
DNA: TGTGCCAGCAGCCAAGGACTAGCGGGAGCAGATACGCAGTATTTT

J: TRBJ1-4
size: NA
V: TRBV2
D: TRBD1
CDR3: CASRDRGTGEEKLFF
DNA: TGTGCCAGCAGGGACAGGGGGACAGGGGAGGAAAAACTGTTTTTT

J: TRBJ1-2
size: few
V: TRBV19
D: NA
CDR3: CASSPRQLYGYTF
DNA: TGTGCCAGTAGTCCTCGACAGCTCTATGGCTACACCTTC

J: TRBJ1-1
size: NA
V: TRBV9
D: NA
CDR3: CASSTRLGRNTEAFF
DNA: TGTGCCAGCAGCACCCGATTGGGCAGGAACACTGAAGCTTTCTTT

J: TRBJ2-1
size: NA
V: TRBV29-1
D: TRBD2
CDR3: CSVWPSGSYNEQFF
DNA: TGCAGCGTTTGGCCTAGCGGGAGTTACAATGAGCAGTTCTTC

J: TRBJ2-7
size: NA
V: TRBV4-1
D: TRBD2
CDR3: CASSHRLAASYEQYF
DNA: TGCGCCAGCAGTCACCGACTAGCTGCATCCTACGAGCAGTACTTC

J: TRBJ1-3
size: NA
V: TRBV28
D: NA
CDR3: CASSLGPTVGSGNTIYF
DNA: TGTGCCAGCAGTTTGGGCCCCACAGTCGGCTCTGGAAACACCATATATTTT

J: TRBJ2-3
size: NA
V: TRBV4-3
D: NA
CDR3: CASSQTEGRESDTQYF
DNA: TGCGCCAGCAGCCAAACCGAGGGAAGGGAGTCAGATACGCAGTATTTT

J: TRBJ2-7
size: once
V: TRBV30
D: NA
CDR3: CAWSVSATGEQYF
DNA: TGTGCCTGGAGTGTTTCGGCAACGGGGGAGCAGTACTTC

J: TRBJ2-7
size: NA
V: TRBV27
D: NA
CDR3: CASSLSGYWYEQYF
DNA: TGTGCCAGCAGTTTAAGCGGCTACTGGTACGAGCAGTACTTC

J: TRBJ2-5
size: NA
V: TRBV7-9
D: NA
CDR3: CASTRGIETQYF
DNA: TGTGCCAGCACCCGGGGTATAGAGACCCAGTACTTC